The present TCR beta chain was sequenced within a study of cytotoxic CD8 clonotypes in ibrutinib-treated CLL. Overall study results and limits: Clonality went up at ibrutinib response and then declined back toward baseline at progression. Baseline clonality exceeded age-matched healthy donors and tracked circulating CD8+ T-cell counts.

The TCR beta libraries used 2 to 2.5 micrograms of genomic DNA that came from cryopreserved PBMCs. Researchers set a sequencing depth target of 1 in 200,000 to 1 in 1 million T cells. Data came from immunoSEQ multiplex PCR; TCRdb stores just in-frame clones and leaves some out. The sample holds about 56,000 clones, 55% to 70% seen once. This clone showed up just a few times. Its antigen is still unknown. The input for sequencing was PBMCs, taken after 24 months of ibrutinib treatment. The origin of this receptor is a human donor with chronic lymphocytic leukemia.

The CDR3 bases are TGTGCCAGCAGTGGGGACTTCTACACCGGGGAGCTGTTTTTT. The encoded protein is CASSGDFYTGELFF. The chain links TRBV2 to TRBJ2-2; D perhaps matches TRBD2 (6 bases). Germline-derived CDR1 and CDR2 are SNHLY and FYNNEI. The CDR3 is 14 amino acids. Trimming took off 4 bases at V and 3 bases at J, with 9 bases between the two ends.